The TCR beta chain under discussion was sequenced for a study of long-term antiretroviral therapy in people with HIV (dated by TCRdb to the early 2020s). In terms of the full investigation: The earliest samples were collected roughly a decade before the 2015 WHO recommendation for immediate ART, at a time when ART was usually postponed until CD4 counts fell. Test extractions of a monoclonal T-cell line alongside about 35 polyclonal samples showed no cross-contamination during QIAcube processing. About 35% of the 30 participants with HIV were female. A total of some 210 cryopreserved PBMC samples were contributed to the cohort by 30 adults with confirmed HIV infection, with samples collected serially over a mean of 6 years (range 1-12). Whether ART initiation and durable HIV suppression were associated with changes in peripheral blood TRB repertoire composition and diversity was tested in a retrospective serial study. The research as a whole found: A significant increase in TRB diversity was found to be associated with ART initiation, although TRB diversity was observed to remain significantly below that of transplant donor controls even after long-term ART. Expanded TRB clones identified before ART initiation dominated the repertoire across all time points, though the dominance fluctuated and decreased in many PLHIV after ART. Because pre-ART samples had limited cell numbers, profiling was done on unsorted PBMC rather than on sorted CD4+ and CD8+ T cells. Limited PBMC availability meant only the TCR beta chain was sequenced, without alpha chain pairing. CDR3 length ranges in HIV repertoires were narrower than in controls, and network structure suggested an antigen-experienced repertoire with only a slight naive shift after ART. Samples dated from the mid-2000s to the late 2010s, and the ART regimens used may be less effective than current ones. Inferences about post-ART repertoire changes are limited because no data were available on ART adherence, viral resistance or therapy changes.

Participants were included only if at least one PBMC sample before ART initiation and at least two post-ART samples were available. All participants with HIV were treated in the United States of America. Before DNA extraction, cryopreserved samples of roughly 0.95-10 million PBMC were thawed and washed. At the time of the earliest PBMC sample, participants with HIV were aged between roughly 23 and 60 years. Per participant, PBMC samples came from 1-4 timepoints prior to ART initiation and 2-8 timepoints following ART initiation, for a median of 7 samples. Serial HIV viral load, CD4+ T-cell count, ART history and demographic data were obtained for every participant. Genomic DNA was extracted from unsorted PBMC with a Qiagen kit on a QIAcube, with processing performed in batches of 12 samples. The immunoSEQ hsTCRB v3.0 assay was used at survey level resolution for TRB variable region sequencing. A depth of roughly 40,000-55,000 T-cell genomes per sample was targeted for TRB sequencing. Pooled TRB libraries were sequenced on an Illumina MiSeq with a v3 150-cycle kit. Regarding the original processing steps: Analysis of repertoires was carried out in R inside a reproducible Nextflow workflow spanning QC, data transformation and analysis. LymphoSeq2, an R package for AIRR-Seq data exploration, was used to implement custom analyses. A few samples that produced fewer than 5000 total TRB sequences were removed, so approximately 190 HIV repertoires were analyzed. Of the 188 retained HIV repertoires, over 55 were collected before and 120 to 130 after ART initiation. Each repertoire was downsampled to 5000 TRB nucleotide sequences, and summary statistics were averaged across 100 downsampling iterations. TRB sequences were retained for analysis only if CDR3 regions of at least seven amino acids were present. A Shannon entropy-derived clonality score and the Gini coefficient were used to measure diversity. In the repertoire networks, any two of the top 5000 CDR3 amino acid sequences were linked whenever the two sequences differed by an edit distance of one. Antigen specificity groups and MHC restriction were predicted for TRB CDR3 amino acid sequences with GLIPH2. To flag known CMV, EBV, HIV or tissue antigen associations, CDR3 amino acid sequences were matched against VDJdb and McPAS-TCR. Pre-ART, post-ART and control groups were compared with Wilcoxon signed-rank tests and Holm-Bonferroni correction. TCRdb took this table from immuneACCESS and kept in-frame rearrangements with V and J called. Such tables lack part of the clones; where checked against another copy, unresolved V genes explain under half of the gap, and the rest is unexplained. The V and J calls and the clone size are those of that table, but D and trimming were determined from the DNA. The sample data list about 21,000 clones, and approximately 88% of these were observed just once. Roughly 8% of the sample is in the top ten clones.

V loses 8 bases of germline sequence and J loses 1 base, and the interval between the two ends is 15 bases. CDR1 and CDR2 are drawn from the germline V gene: SNHLY, FYNNEI. From the cysteine through the phenylalanine, the CDR3 covers 14 amino acids. Only the CDR3 part of the read is kept: 42 bases, read in frame from the first base. Of note for this clone: Its antigen is unknown. Within one base of it there is no much larger clone, and no base qualities were kept.

The source was unsorted PBMCs, collected 0.9 years after starting antiretroviral therapy. The sequence came from a man between 18 and 29 years old with HIV. This chain joins TRBV2 to TRBJ2-7; the D gene is possibly TRBD2, with 6 bases matching. CDR3 reads: CASAVSGPSYEQYF. The nucleotides read TGTGCCAGCGCCGTTAGCGGCCCATCCTACGAGCAGTACTTC.